Presented here are 19 T cell receptor beta chains from one specimen sequenced in a study of Tregs in tolerant kidney transplant recipients (dated by TCRdb to the late 2010s). Libraries were constructed by the immunoSEQ multiplex PCR assay. As stored in TCRdb, this immuneACCESS dataset retains in-frame rearrangements with V and J assigned. A fraction of the clones does not appear; measured against another copy, unresolved V genes explain less than half of the discrepancy, and the remainder lacks a known reason. For this sample there are roughly 250,000 clones; around 81% appear just once. The ten largest clones represent around 0.61% of the sample. The sample taken for sequencing was CD4+ T cells from blood. These receptors were obtained from a human donor in good health.

This clone appeared once. The chain couples TRBV11-2 to TRBJ2-1; 8 nucleotides align to TRBD2. The CDR3 loop spans 16 amino acids. Losses at the gene ends were 5 bases for V and 4 bases for J; bases not matched to a gene: 10. CDR1 and CDR2 (germline): SGHAT, FQNNGV. The CDR3 reads CASSLLAGGPYNEQFF. The CDR3 nucleotides are TGTGCCAGCAGCCTCCTGGCGGGGGGCCCTTACAATGAGCAGTTCTTC.

The J gene is TRBJ1-2, the V gene TRBV30; 9 bases map to TRBD1. The CDR3 consists of 16 residues. Germline CDR1 and CDR2: GTSNPN and SVGIG (reference sequence). V was clipped by 2 bases and J by 4 bases; unmatched bases: 11. In DNA form, the CDR3 reads TGTGCCTGGAGTAGGACAGGGGTTCGTTACGGCTATGGCTACACCTTC. Its translation is CAWSRTGVRYGYGYTF.

The CDR3 region has the DNA TGTGCCACCAGCACCAAGCTCGGGACAGGGAATAGACCAGCTTCTGAAGCTTTCTTT. Residues: CATSTKLGTGNRPASEAFF. The chain couples TRBV15 to TRBJ1-1; 9 bases are a match to TRBD1. Germline V gene sequence: CDR1 LNHNV, CDR2 YYDKDF (reference sequence). J was trimmed by 6 bases and V by 4 bases; bases with no gene match: 21. The CDR3 sequence is 19 residues long.

The V call is TRBV19, the J call TRBJ2-5, with D unresolved. The J call may be in error: the DNA end matches TRBJ2-7 better. Germline V gene sequence: CDR1 LNHDA, CDR2 SQIVND (reference sequence). The CDR3 is made up of 15 amino acids. The CDR3 DNA reads TGTGCCAGTAGTATATCTTCCCACATGAGCTACGAGCAGTACTTC. It specifies CASSISSHMSYEQYF.

The V call is TRBV7-9, the J call TRBJ1-4; D not certain. Germline loops: CDR1 SEHNR, CDR2 FQNEAQ (reference sequence). With 2 bases removed from V and 6 bases from J, the gap between germline ends came to 13 bases. The CDR3 has 15 residues. This CDR3 is CASSLMLGGYEKLFF. The DNA for the CDR3 is TGTGCCAGCAGCTTAATGCTCGGCGGGTATGAAAAACTGTTTTTT.

The V call is TRBV18, the J call TRBJ1-6, with 7 bases matching TRBD1. This CDR3 contains 16 residues. Germline lookup yields CDR1 KGHSH and CDR2 LQKENI. J gave up 9 bases and V 2 bases, and 10 bases lay outside the gene matches. The CDR3 loop reads CASSPKTGLGGSPLHF. The CDR3 DNA is TGTGCCAGCTCACCAAAGACAGGGCTTGGCGGTTCACCCCTCCACTTT.

In regard to this clone: One end of the junction varies from germline; a read error may be responsible. CDR3 residues: CASMVGEREQFF. Here the CDR3 DNA reads TGTGCGAGCATGGTGGGTGAGCGGGAGCAGTTCTTC. V usage is TRBV11-2 and J usage is TRBJ2-1, with D possibly being TRBD2 (5 bases). Per the germline V gene, CDR1 is SGHAT and CDR2 is FQNNGV. This CDR3 has 12 amino acids.

The chain combines TRBV7-2 with TRBJ2-2; 9 positions agree with TRBD2. V shed 2 bases, J shed 15 bases, and the junction held 10 bases outside the gene matches. CDR1 is SGHTA, CDR2 FQGNSA, per germline. This CDR3 contains 14 residues. The CDR3 coding sequence is TGTGCCAGCAGCTTAATCCTAGCGGGAAATGTGTTGTTTTTT. Protein product: CASSLILAGNVLFF.

The V call is TRBV10-1, the J call TRBJ1-3; D is perhaps TRBD1 (5 bases). With 3 bases removed from V and 4 bases from J, the gap between germline ends came to 10 bases. This CDR3 contains 14 residues. CDR1 WNHNN and CDR2 SYGVQD come from the germline V gene (reference sequence). The CDR3 is CASSDSTGGNTIYF. DNA of the CDR3: TGCGCCAGCAGTGATTCAACAGGCGGAAACACCATATATTTT.

The V gene is TRBV7-9, the J gene TRBJ2-1; 12 positions match TRBD2. Unmatched junction bases numbered 6, after V lost 5 bases and J lost 7 bases. The germline V gene has CDR1 SEHNR and CDR2 FQNEAQ (reference sequence). This CDR3 contains 15 residues. The CDR3 loop reads CASSPLAGGPNEQFF. In DNA, the CDR3 is TGTGCCAGCAGCCCCCTAGCGGGGGGGCCTAATGAGCAGTTCTTC.

The chain recombines TRBV27 with TRBJ1-1, with 7 bases that match TRBD1. The germline CDR1 and CDR2 sequences are MNHEY and SMNVEV (reference sequence). The CDR3 has 11 residues. With 7 bases clipped from V and 7 bases from J, the junction kept 3 bases outside the gene matches. CDR3: CASTYRGEAFF. The CDR3 bases are TGTGCCAGCACCTACAGGGGTGAAGCTTTCTTT.

The V and J genes are TRBV6-6 and TRBJ2-5; 7 bases match TRBD1. The better agreement between TRBJ2-7 and the DNA end casts doubt on the J call. The CDR3 covers 13 residues. The V gene's germline CDR1 is MNHNY and CDR2 SVGAGI (reference sequence). The CDR3, as DNA: TGTGCCTGTACCAGAGGACAGGACTACGAGCAGTACTTC. Translation: CACTRGQDYEQYF.

This sequence joins TRBV5-1 and TRBJ2-5; 7 bases match TRBD2. V lost 0 bases, J lost 5 bases, and 10 bases stayed unmatched. The V gene's germline CDR1 is SGHRS and CDR2 YFSETQ. The CDR3 consists of 16 residues. CDR3 in DNA: TGCGCCAGCAGCTTGGAGTCTAGCGGAGGAGGGGAGACCCAGTACTTC. Its protein product is CASSLESSGGGETQYF. Using reference TRBV5-1 and TRBJ2-5 for the parts outside the CDR3, the full variable domain is KAGVTQTPRYLIKTRGQQVTLSCSPISGHRSVSWYQQTPGQGLQFLFEYFSETQRNKGNFPGRFSGRQFSNSRSEMNVSTLELGDSALYLCASSLESSGGGETQYFGPGTRLLVL.

The rearrangement uses TRBV6-6 and TRBJ1-1, with D hard to call. The germline CDR1 and CDR2 sequences are MNHNY and SVGAGI (reference sequence). The CDR3 contains 14 residues. V lost 5 bases to trimming and J lost 0 bases, with 10 bases between them. The CDR3 nucleotides read TGTGCCAGCAGTGACGGACTGATGAACACTGAAGCTTTCTTT. Protein product: CASSDGLMNTEAFF.

J is TRBJ1-3 and V is TRBV18; tentative D call: TRBD1 (6 bases). CDR1 KGHSH and CDR2 LQKENI come from the germline V gene. The CDR3 covers 16 residues. Trimming left V 2 bases short and J 4 bases short, with 15 bases between. The CDR3, as DNA: TGTGCCAGCTCACCATCACAGGGACCCTCAGGAAACACCATATATTTT. This translates into CASSPSQGPSGNTIYF.

As concerns this clone: One junction end does not reproduce the germline sequence, and a read error may be involved. This rearrangement joins TRBV5-1 to TRBJ2-1; unclear D gene. There are 15 residues in the CDR3. CDR1 is SGHRS, CDR2 YFSETQ, per germline. The CDR3 DNA sequence: TGCGCCAGCAGCTTGTTAGGAGACACCTATAATGAGCAGTTCTTC. It is translated as CASSLLGDTYNEQFF.

This CDR3 reads CASSRDRGSTDTQYF. In DNA, the CDR3 is TGTGCCAGCAGTCGGGACAGGGGGAGCACAGATACGCAGTATTTT. V and J are TRBV2 and TRBJ2-3, with TRBD1 matching 11 bases. The CDR3 spans 15 residues. CDR1 is SNHLY, CDR2 FYNNEI, per germline. Trimming removed 5 bases from V and 0 bases from J; junction bases left unmatched: 1.

The V gene is TRBV2, the J gene TRBJ2-2; a possible D gene is TRBD2 (5 bases). There are 16 residues in the CDR3. Per the germline V gene, CDR1 is SNHLY and CDR2 is FYNNEI. The germline V and J ends were trimmed by 3 bases and 0 bases, with 11 bases remaining between them. The CDR3 reads CASSEGVHTNTGELFF. CDR3 DNA: TGTGCCAGCAGTGAGGGAGTCCACACGAACACCGGGGAGCTGTTTTTT. The variable domain in full, completed from reference TRBV2 and TRBJ2-2, reads EPEVTQTPSHQVTQMGQEVILRCVPISNHLYFYWYRQILGQKVEFLVSFYNNEISEKSEIFDDQFSVERPDGSNFTLKIRSTKLEDSAMYFCASSEGVHTNTGELFFGEGSRLTVL.

In this sample, this clone turned up a few times. The CDR3 sequence: CASSLLARGWPGLGLGTQYF. The DNA for the CDR3 is TGTGCCAGCAGCCTCTTAGCCCGGGGTTGGCCGGGACTAGGTTTGGGTACGCAGTATTTT. J is TRBJ2-3 and V is TRBV27; 8 bases agree with TRBD2. Trimming took 6 bases from V and 8 from J; bases not matched to a gene: 28. The CDR3 is 20 residues long. CDR1 MNHEY and CDR2 SMNVEV come from the germline V gene (reference sequence).